The 2 T cell receptor beta chains reported below all come from one sample, sequenced in a study of CD8+ T cells in alopecia areata. Sequencing templates came from extracted RNA that was reverse transcribed into cDNA. Assay used: immunoSEQ multiplex PCR; TCRdb lists only in-frame clones, some missing. The sample contains more than 90,000 clones, none of them singletons. The source material was lesional skin. The receptor set was obtained from a C3H/HeJ mouse with alopecia areata. Strain haplotype (MHC): H2-k.

This clone was observed a few times. Here the gene names and germline are mouse. The read finishes 4 residues shy of the CDR3 end, and the germline J gene is used to complete it. The chain employs TRBV13-3 and TRBJ2-1; 12 nucleotides agree with TRBD2. The CDR3 is 16 residues long. The germline CDR1 and CDR2 sequences are NNHDY and SYVADS. The V gene end was trimmed by 3 bases and the J gene end by 5 bases; junction bases not matched to a gene: 6. The CDR3 loop reads CASSVPTGGANAEQFF. The covered CDR3 bases are TGTGCCAGCAGTGTCCCGACTGGGGGGGCTAATGCT.

Only a few counts were recorded for this clone. Gene names and germline match the mouse. The observed sequence ends 4 residues before the CDR3 terminus, with the missing tail filled in from the germline J gene. The V and J genes are TRBV19 and TRBJ2-7; 9 positions match TRBD2. Germline V lookup: CDR1 FNHDT, CDR2 SITEND (reference sequence). The CDR3 consists of 14 residues. CDR3 bases read: TGTGCCAGCAGTATGGAGGGACTGGGTTAT. It specifies CASSMEGLGY. The whole CDR3 sequence reads CASSMEGLGYEQYF.